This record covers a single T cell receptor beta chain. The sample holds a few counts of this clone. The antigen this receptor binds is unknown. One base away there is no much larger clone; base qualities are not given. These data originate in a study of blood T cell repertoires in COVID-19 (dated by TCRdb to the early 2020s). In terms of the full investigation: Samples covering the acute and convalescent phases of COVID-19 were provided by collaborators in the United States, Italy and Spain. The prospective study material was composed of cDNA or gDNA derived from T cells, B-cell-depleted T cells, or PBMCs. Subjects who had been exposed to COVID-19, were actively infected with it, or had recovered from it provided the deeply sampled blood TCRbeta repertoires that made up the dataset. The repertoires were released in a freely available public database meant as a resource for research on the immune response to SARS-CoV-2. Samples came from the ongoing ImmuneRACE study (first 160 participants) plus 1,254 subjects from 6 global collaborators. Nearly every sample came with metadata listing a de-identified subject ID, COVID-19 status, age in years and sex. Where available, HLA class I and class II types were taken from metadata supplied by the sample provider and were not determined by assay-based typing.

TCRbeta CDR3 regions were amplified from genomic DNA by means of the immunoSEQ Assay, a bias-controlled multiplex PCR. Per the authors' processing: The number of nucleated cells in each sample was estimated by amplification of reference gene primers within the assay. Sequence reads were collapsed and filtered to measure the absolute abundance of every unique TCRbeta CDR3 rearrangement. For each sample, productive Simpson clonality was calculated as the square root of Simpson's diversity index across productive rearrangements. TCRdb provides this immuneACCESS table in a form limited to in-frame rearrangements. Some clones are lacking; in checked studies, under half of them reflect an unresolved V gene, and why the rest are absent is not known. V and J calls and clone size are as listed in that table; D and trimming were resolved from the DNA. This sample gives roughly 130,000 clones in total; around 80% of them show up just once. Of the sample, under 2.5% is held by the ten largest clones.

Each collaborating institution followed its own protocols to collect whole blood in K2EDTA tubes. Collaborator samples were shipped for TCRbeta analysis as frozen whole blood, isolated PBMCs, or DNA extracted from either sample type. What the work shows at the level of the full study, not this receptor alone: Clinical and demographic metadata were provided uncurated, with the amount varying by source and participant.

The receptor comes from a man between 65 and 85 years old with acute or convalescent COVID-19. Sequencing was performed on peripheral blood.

The DNA sequence is as follows: TGTGCCAGCAGCATCGGGGCAGGGGGCGGGCAGCCCCAGCATTTT. It codes for CASSIGAGGGQPQHF. The chain is encoded by TRBV7-6 joined to TRBJ1-5; 8 bases in between match TRBD1. Including the terminal cysteine and phenylalanine, the CDR3 comprises 15 residues. The only DNA kept is the CDR3, 45 bases in frame from the first base. CDR1 is given as SGHVS and CDR2 as FNYEAQ, both from the germline V gene. Trimming accounts for 5 bases at V and 7 bases at J, while the number of junction bases matched to no gene is 10.